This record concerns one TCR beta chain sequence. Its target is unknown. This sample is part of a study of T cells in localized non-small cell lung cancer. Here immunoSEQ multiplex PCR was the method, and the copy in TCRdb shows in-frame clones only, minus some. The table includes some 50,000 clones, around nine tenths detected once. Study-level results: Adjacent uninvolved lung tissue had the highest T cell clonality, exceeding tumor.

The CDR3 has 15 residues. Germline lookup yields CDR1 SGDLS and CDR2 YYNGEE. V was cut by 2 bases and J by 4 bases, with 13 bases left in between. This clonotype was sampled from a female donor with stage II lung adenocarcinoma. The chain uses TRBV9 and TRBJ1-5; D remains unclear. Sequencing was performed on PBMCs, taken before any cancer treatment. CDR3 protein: CASSVGAFGNQPQHF. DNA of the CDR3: TGTGCCAGCAGCGTCGGTGCTTTCGGGAATCAGCCCCAGCATTTT.